The sequence of this T cell receptor (beta chain) was determined in a study of human T cells and chemical hapten exposure. Overall study: Epicutaneous patch tests delivered 0.01% DPC to the upper back, with evaluation at 6 days.

One entry per CDR3 protein results from TCRdb running MiXCR on the RACE reads. In the table there are nearly 85,000 distinct CDR3 sequences, 11% of which are singletons. The CDR3 has 12 residues. Germline CDR1 is ENHRY and CDR2 is SYGVKD. This clonotype has only a few counts. At one boundary the junction diverges from the germline segment, which might be a read error. Time point here: patch test 2, 6 weeks after DPC sensitization. The treatment was: therapeutic diphenylcyclopropenone sensitization with weekly scalp DPC. Blood sampling occurred before each patch-test application. Whole blood that had not been fractionated was the source of extracted total RNA.

This chain links TRBV10-3 with TRBJ2-7, with a possible D match to TRBD2 (6 bases). This receptor was obtained from a young man with alopecia areata. Some clones in this sample may be carry-over from other donors' samples. The source material was whole blood, sampled in connection with sensitization to the hapten diphenylcyclopropenone (DPC). CDR3 sequence: CAISRDRGVLDF. In nucleotides, the CDR3 is TGTGCCATCAGTAGGGACCGCGGGGTTTTGGACTTC.